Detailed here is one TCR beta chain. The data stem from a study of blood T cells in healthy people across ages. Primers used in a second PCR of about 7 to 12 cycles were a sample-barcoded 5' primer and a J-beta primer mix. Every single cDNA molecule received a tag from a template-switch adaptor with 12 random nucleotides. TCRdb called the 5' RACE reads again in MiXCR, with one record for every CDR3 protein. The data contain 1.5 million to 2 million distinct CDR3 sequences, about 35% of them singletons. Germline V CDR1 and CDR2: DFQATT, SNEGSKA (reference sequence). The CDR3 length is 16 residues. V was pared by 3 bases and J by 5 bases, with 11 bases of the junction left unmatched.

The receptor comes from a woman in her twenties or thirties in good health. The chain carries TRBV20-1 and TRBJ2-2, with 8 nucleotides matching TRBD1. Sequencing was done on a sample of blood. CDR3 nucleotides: TGCAGTGCTAGGGGACAGGCGTCCCTTGGGACCGGGGAGCTGTTTTTT. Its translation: CSARGQASLGTGELFF.